The rows below give T cell receptor beta chains drawn from one sample of a study of cytotoxic CD8 clonotypes in ibrutinib-treated CLL. Assay: immunoSEQ multiplex PCR; the TCRdb copy retains only in-frame clones and omits some. The sample records some 140,000 clones, around three quarters being singletons. The sample here was PBMCs, taken after 12 months of ibrutinib treatment. These receptors were collected from a human donor with chronic lymphocytic leukemia. CDR3s include the opening cysteine and the closing phenylalanine or tryptophan. The D gene is left open where the match is weak. Clone size is stated in some rows and not others, as once, few, many or a class when expanded.

TGTGCCAGCGAGCGCCAGGGTCAGGAGCAGTTCTTC	CASERQGQEQFF	NA	TRBJ2-1	TRBV2	NA
TGTGCCAGCAGCTACCCTGACGAGGAAGAGACCCAGTACTTC	CASSYPDEEETQYF	NA	TRBJ2-5	TRBV6-5	NA
TGTGCCAGCTCACCGAGGGAAAAGCGGGAGGGCCAAGAGACCCAGTACTTC	CASSPREKREGQETQYF	NA	TRBJ2-5	TRBV18	TRBD2
TGTGCCAGCAGCGGACTAGCGGGAGGGCTTCAAGAGACCCAGTACTTC	CASSGLAGGLQETQYF	NA	TRBJ2-5	TRBV7-2	TRBD2
TGTGCCAGCAGCGTAGAGGCAGGGCCCTCCTACGAGCAGTACTTC	CASSVEAGPSYEQYF	NA	TRBJ2-7	TRBV9	NA
TGTGCCAGCAGCCACGGGACAGCCTACAATGAGCAGTTCTTC	CASSHGTAYNEQFF	NA	TRBJ2-1	TRBV7-9	TRBD1
TGTGCCTGGAGTGTAGCCGGGGGGGAGACCCAGTACTTC	CAWSVAGGETQYF	NA	TRBJ2-5	TRBV30	TRBD2
TGCGCCAGCAGCAAAGATCCCGGCAATGAGCAGTTCTTC	CASSKDPGNEQFF	NA	TRBJ2-1	TRBV5-1	NA
TGCAGCGGGATCTCGGCCCCTAACTATGGCTACACCTTC	CSGISAPNYGYTF	NA	TRBJ1-2	TRBV29-1	NA
TGTGCCAGTTCCCCCCGACAGGGGGGGACTGAAGCTTTCTTT	CASSPRQGGTEAFF	few	TRBJ1-1	TRBV7-9	TRBD1
TGTGCCAGCAGCAACGGACTTTCCCTCTCTGGAAACACCATATATTTT	CASSNGLSLSGNTIYF	NA	TRBJ1-3	TRBV5-4	NA
TGTGCCAGCAGCCAATCGTGGGGCAGTGACTATGGCTACACCTTC	CASSQSWGSDYGYTF	NA	TRBJ1-2	TRBV16	NA
TGTGCCATCAGCGAAATACAGGGAAAGAACACTGAAGCTTTCTTT	CAISEIQGKNTEAFF	NA	TRBJ1-1	TRBV10-3	NA
TGTGTAACCGCGGCGGCAACTAATGAAAAACTGTTTTTT	CVTAAATNEKLFF	few	TRBJ1-4	TRBV28	NA
TGTGCCAGCTCCCTCGGACTAGCGGGAACTGGCACCGGGGAGCTGTTTTTT	CASSLGLAGTGTGELFF	NA	TRBJ2-2	TRBV18	TRBD2
TGTGCCAGCAGCTTAGACCCACCGGGACCGAGCACAGATACGCAGTATTTT	CASSLDPPGPSTDTQYF	NA	TRBJ2-3	TRBV7-2	NA
TGTGCCATCAGACCCAACGAGACAGGGAAAAAGGGCTACACCTTC	CAIRPNETGKKGYTF	NA	TRBJ1-2	TRBV10-3	TRBD1
TGTGCCTGGAGTCAGGGGCACTATGGCTACACCTTC	CAWSQGHYGYTF	NA	TRBJ1-2	TRBV30	NA
TGTGCCAGCAGCCCGCCCGGGTTCGGGGGAGGAGGCTACACCTTC	CASSPPGFGGGGYTF	NA	TRBJ1-2	TRBV28	NA
TGTGCCAGCAGTCCGAGGACAGGGTCCTACAATGAGCAGTTCTTC	CASSPRTGSYNEQFF	NA	TRBJ2-1	TRBV28	TRBD1
TGTGCCTGGAGTCAACAGGTCTACGAGCAGTACTTC	CAWSQQVYEQYF	NA	TRBJ2-7	TRBV30	NA
TGTGCCAGCAGTTTGATGAACTACGAGCAGTACTTC	CASSLMNYEQYF	NA	TRBJ2-7	TRBV28	NA
TGTGCCCTCGGAGCGGGTGAGCAGTTCTTC	CALGAGEQFF	NA	TRBJ2-1	TRBV7-2	NA
TGTGCCAGCAGTCCTACGGACAACTACAATGAGCAGTTCTTC	CASSPTDNYNEQFF	NA	TRBJ2-1	TRBV6-5	NA
TGTGCCAGCAGAAGGGACGGGAGATCTAACTATGGCTACACCTTC	CASRRDGRSNYGYTF	few	TRBJ1-2	TRBV2	NA
TGTGCCAGCAGCGCGCCCGGGCCACCACGCGAGCAGTACTTC	CASSAPGPPREQYF	NA	TRBJ2-7	TRBV11-2	NA
TGTGCCAGCAGCTTTCTACAGCTGAACACTGAAGCTTTCTTT	CASSFLQLNTEAFF	few	TRBJ1-1	TRBV7-2	NA
TGTGCCAGCAGCTTGGGGCGAACTGAAGCTTTCTTT	CASSLGRTEAFF	NA	TRBJ1-1	TRBV11-3	NA
TGTGCCAGCAGCTTAAATTATGCGAGGGAGACAACTAATGAAAAACTGTTTTTT	CASSLNYARETTNEKLFF	NA	TRBJ1-4	TRBV7-8	NA
TGCGCCACCCACTCTGGGGCCAACGTCCTGACTTTC	CATHSGANVLTF	NA	TRBJ2-6	TRBV5-1	NA
TGTGCCAGTAGTATTCGGGCGAGCTCTGGGGCCAACGTCCTGACTTTC	CASSIRASSGANVLTF	NA	TRBJ2-6	TRBV19	NA
TGTGCCAGCAGCTCTGGACAGGGGAGAGTCCCCTACGAGCAGTACTTC	CASSSGQGRVPYEQYF	NA	TRBJ2-7	TRBV7-9	TRBD1
TGTGCCAGCGGAAAGCGGGAGGGCTCCACAGATACGCAGTATTTT	CASGKREGSTDTQYF	NA	TRBJ2-3	TRBV7-2	TRBD2
TGTGCCAGCAGTCTAGGGGGCCAGGAGGGTGGCTACACCTTC	CASSLGGQEGGYTF	few	TRBJ1-2	TRBV28	TRBD1
TGCGCCAGCAGCCCTGGGACAGACTCTGGAAACACCATATATTTT	CASSPGTDSGNTIYF	NA	TRBJ1-3	TRBV5-1	TRBD1
TGTGCCAGCAGTGAAGGGGCGACTCAGCCCCAGCATTTT	CASSEGATQPQHF	NA	TRBJ1-5	TRBV6-1	NA
TGTGCCAGCAGCTTAGGGGGAGTCAACTCTGGAAACACCATATATTTT	CASSLGGVNSGNTIYF	NA	TRBJ1-3	TRBV7-9	NA
TGTGCCAGCAGCCCCAGGGAAGGTGGCACTGAAGCTTTCTTT	CASSPREGGTEAFF	NA	TRBJ1-1	TRBV7-8	NA
TGTGCCAGCTCACCAGCCGGGAGGAACACTGAAGCTTTCTTT	CASSPAGRNTEAFF	few	TRBJ1-1	TRBV18	NA
TGTGCCAGCAGGCTTACCGGGACTAGCTCCTACGAGCAGTACTTC	CASRLTGTSSYEQYF	NA	TRBJ2-7	TRBV5-5	TRBD2
TGTGCCAGCAGCCAAGCGCCGGCGCGGGAGGGCCTAGGGGTTGAGCAGTTCTTC	CASSQAPAREGLGVEQFF	NA	TRBJ2-1	TRBV4-2	TRBD2
TGTGCCAGTAGTCCAGGGGGGTTTGCCTACGAGCAGTACTTC	CASSPGGFAYEQYF	few	TRBJ2-7	TRBV19	NA
TGTGCCAGCAGCGTAGCGACGGACCGCACAGATACGCAGTATTTT	CASSVATDRTDTQYF	NA	TRBJ2-3	TRBV9	NA
TGTGCTAGTGGTTTGTTCGTGTCAGGGGGCACAGATACGCAGTATTTT	CASGLFVSGGTDTQYF	NA	TRBJ2-3	TRBV12-5	NA
TGTGCCAGCAGCTTAGGACTAGGAATTCAAGAGACCCAGTACTTC	CASSLGLGIQETQYF	once	TRBJ2-5	TRBV7-2	NA
TGTGCCAGCACTTACTCGGAGACTAATGAAAAACTGTTTTTT	CASTYSETNEKLFF	once	TRBJ1-4	TRBV28	NA
TGTGCCAGCAGCATCCTAGCGAGCAATGAGCAGTTCTTC	CASSILASNEQFF	few	TRBJ2-1	TRBV11-2	NA
TGTGCCAGCAGCTTGGAGGGGACTAGCGGGATAATTGAGCAGTTCTTC	CASSLEGTSGIIEQFF	NA	TRBJ2-1	TRBV5-4	TRBD2
TGTGCCAGCAGCTTAAGCGGCCTAGCGGGAGAGACCCAGTACTTC	CASSLSGLAGETQYF	NA	TRBJ2-5	TRBV7-3	TRBD2
TGTGCCAGCAGTCGCTGGGACATCTATAACTATGGCTACACCTTC	CASSRWDIYNYGYTF	few	TRBJ1-2	TRBV25-1	NA
TGTGCCACCAACAGACAAACTATCAATCAGCCCCAGCATTTT	CATNRQTINQPQHF	NA	TRBJ1-5	TRBV15	NA
TGCAGCGCTCATCGGGCTAGCGTCTGGGAGACCCAGTACTTC	CSAHRASVWETQYF	NA	TRBJ2-5	TRBV29-1	NA
TGTGCCAGCAGCTTGGGGACTAGCGGAAAGCAGTTCTTC	CASSLGTSGKQFF	once	TRBJ2-1	TRBV7-2	TRBD2
TGTGCCAGCTCACCATCCCCAGATACGCAGTATTTT	CASSPSPDTQYF	NA	TRBJ2-3	TRBV18	NA
TGTGCCAGCAGTTCCGGGACTAGCGGGTACAATGAGCAGTTCTTC	CASSSGTSGYNEQFF	NA	TRBJ2-1	TRBV28	TRBD2